Below are 3 T cell receptor beta chains sequenced from a single sample in a study of T cell responses to AZD1222 COVID-19 vaccine. Libraries were prepared by immunoSEQ multiplex PCR; TCRdb keeps only in-frame clonotypes and omits some of them. The table includes 150,000 or so clones, around 93% detected once. Sequencing was performed on peripheral blood, taken 28 days after the second AZD1222 dose. The receptors derive from an adult who received the AZD1222 COVID-19 vaccine.

The genes are TRBV5-1 and TRBJ1-6; 8 positions agree with TRBD1. CDR1 and CDR2 (germline): SGHRS, YFSETQ. The V gene end was trimmed by 4 bases and the J gene end by 9 bases; junction bases not matched to a gene: 9. The CDR3 covers 15 residues. Here the CDR3 reads CASSQTDREGSPLHF. CDR3 in DNA: TGCGCCAGCAGCCAGACGGACAGGGAGGGTTCACCCCTCCACTTT.

This clone was seen just once. The genes are TRBV29-1 and TRBJ1-2; 9 bases fit TRBD1. The CDR3 has 15 amino acids. Trimming took 3 bases from V and 7 from J; bases not matched to a gene: 12. Germline V gene data show CDR1 as SQVTM and CDR2 as ANQGSEA. The CDR3 sequence is CSVESGTGLRSGYTF. The CDR3 DNA reads as TGCAGCGTTGAGTCCGGGACAGGGCTTCGAAGTGGCTACACCTTC.

This sequence joins TRBV24-1 and TRBJ2-2, with TRBD2 matching 7 bases. The CDR3 runs 15 residues. J lost 5 bases, V lost 6 bases, and 8 bases had no gene match. CDR1 is KGHDR and CDR2 is SFDVKD in the germline V gene. CDR3 coding DNA: TGTGCCACCAGTAGATCGCGGGAGAGAACCGGGGAGCTGTTTTTT. Amino acid sequence: CATSRSRERTGELFF.